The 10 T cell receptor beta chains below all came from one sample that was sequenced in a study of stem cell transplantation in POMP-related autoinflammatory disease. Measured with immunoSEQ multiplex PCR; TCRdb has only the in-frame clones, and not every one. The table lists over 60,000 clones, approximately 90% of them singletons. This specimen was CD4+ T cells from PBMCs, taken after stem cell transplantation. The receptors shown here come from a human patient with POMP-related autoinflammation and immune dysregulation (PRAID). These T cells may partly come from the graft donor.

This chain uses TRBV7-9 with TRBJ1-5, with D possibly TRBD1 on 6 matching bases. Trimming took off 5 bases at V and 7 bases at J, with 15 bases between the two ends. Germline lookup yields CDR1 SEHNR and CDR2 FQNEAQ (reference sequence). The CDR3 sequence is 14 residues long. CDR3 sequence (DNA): TGTGCCAGCAGCCCCGAGGGGGGGGGCCAGCCCCAGCATTTT. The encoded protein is CASSPEGGGQPQHF.

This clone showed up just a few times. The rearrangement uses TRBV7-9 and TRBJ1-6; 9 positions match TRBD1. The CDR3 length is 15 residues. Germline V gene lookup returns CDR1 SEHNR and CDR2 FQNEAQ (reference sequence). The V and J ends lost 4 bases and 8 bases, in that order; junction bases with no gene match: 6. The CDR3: CASSSIGQGHSPLHF. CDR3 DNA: TGTGCCAGCAGCTCTATCGGACAGGGGCATTCACCCCTCCACTTT. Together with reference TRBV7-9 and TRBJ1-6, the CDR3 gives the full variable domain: DTGVSQNPRHKITKRGQNVTFRCDPISEHNRLYWYRQTLGQGPEFLTYFQNEAQLEKSRLLSDRFSAERPKGSFSTLEIQRTEQGDSAMYLCASSSIGQGHSPLHFGNGTRLTVT.

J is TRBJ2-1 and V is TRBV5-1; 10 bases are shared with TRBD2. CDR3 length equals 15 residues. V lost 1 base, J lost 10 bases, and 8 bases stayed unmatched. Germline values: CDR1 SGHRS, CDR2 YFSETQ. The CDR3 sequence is CASSLLGLAGEEQFF. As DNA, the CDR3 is TGCGCCAGCAGCTTGTTGGGGCTAGCGGGGGAAGAGCAGTTCTTC.

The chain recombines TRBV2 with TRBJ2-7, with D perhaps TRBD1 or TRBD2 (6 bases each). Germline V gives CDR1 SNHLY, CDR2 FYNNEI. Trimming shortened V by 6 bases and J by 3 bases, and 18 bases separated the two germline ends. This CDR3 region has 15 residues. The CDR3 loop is CASSPHEGEDYEQYV. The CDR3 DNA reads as TGTGCCAGCAGCCCCCACGAGGGGGAGGACTACGAGCAGTACGTC.

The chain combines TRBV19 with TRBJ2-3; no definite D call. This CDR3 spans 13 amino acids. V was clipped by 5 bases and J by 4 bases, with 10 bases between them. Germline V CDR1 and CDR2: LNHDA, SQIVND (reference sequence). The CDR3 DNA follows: TGTGCCAGTAGTTCGACACTCGCAGATACGCAGTATTTT. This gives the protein CASSSTLADTQYF.

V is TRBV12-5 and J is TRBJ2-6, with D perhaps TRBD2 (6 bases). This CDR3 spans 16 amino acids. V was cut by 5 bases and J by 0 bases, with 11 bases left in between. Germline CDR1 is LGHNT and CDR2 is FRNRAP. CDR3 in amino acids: CASGLAQPSGANVLTF. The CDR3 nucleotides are TGTGCTAGTGGTCTAGCGCAACCCTCTGGGGCCAACGTCCTGACTTTC.

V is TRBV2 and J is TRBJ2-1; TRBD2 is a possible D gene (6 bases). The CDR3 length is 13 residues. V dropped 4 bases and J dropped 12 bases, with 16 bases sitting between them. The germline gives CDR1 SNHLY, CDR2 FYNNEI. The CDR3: CASSAPTSPPQFF. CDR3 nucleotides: TGTGCCAGCAGTGCCCCAACTAGCCCCCCGCAGTTCTTC. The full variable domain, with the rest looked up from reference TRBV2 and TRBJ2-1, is EPEVTQTPSHQVTQMGQEVILRCVPISNHLYFYWYRQILGQKVEFLVSFYNNEISEKSEIFDDQFSVERPDGSNFTLKIRSTKLEDSAMYFCASSAPTSPPQFFGPGTRLTVL.

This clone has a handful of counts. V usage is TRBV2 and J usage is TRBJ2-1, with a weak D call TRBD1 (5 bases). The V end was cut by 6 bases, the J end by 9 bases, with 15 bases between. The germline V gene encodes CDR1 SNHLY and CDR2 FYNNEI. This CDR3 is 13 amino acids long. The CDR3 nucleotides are TGTGCCAGCAGCAGCCTCAGGGAAGGTGAGCAGTTCTTC. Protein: CASSSLREGEQFF. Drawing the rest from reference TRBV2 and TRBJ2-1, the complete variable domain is EPEVTQTPSHQVTQMGQEVILRCVPISNHLYFYWYRQILGQKVEFLVSFYNNEISEKSEIFDDQFSVERPDGSNFTLKIRSTKLEDSAMYFCASSSLREGEQFFGPGTRLTVL.

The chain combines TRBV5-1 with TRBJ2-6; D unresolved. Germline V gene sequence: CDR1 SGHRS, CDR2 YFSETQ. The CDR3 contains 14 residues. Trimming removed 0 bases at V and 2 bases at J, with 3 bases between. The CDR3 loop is CASSLETGANVLTF. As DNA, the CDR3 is TGCGCCAGCAGCTTGGAGACTGGGGCCAACGTCCTGACTTTC.

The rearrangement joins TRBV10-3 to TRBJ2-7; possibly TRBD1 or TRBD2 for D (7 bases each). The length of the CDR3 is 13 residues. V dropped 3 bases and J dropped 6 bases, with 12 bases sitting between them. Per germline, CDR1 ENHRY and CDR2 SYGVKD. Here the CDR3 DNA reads TGTGCCATCAGTGACGGCAGGGGGGGCGAGCAGTACTTC. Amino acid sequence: CAISDGRGGEQYF.